One sample yielded the 10 T cell receptor beta chains listed below, sequenced in a study of CD8+ T cells in alopecia areata. RNA was extracted and reverse transcribed into cDNA as the sequencing template. Only in-frame clones appear in the TCRdb table, and some are missing; sequencing was by immunoSEQ multiplex PCR. The sample includes approximately 150,000 clones, around 59% of them seen just once. Indicated treatment: oral pan-JAK inhibitor, 5-10 mg twice daily. Here the sequenced sample was CD4+ T cells sorted from blood, taken at week 24, from a patient treated with tofacitinib. The source is a human donor with alopecia areata.

The genes are TRBV5-1 and TRBJ2-5; D gene unclear. The length of the CDR3 is 14 residues. The V gene's germline CDR1 is SGHRS and CDR2 YFSETQ. V lost 0 bases and J lost 7, with 13 bases in between. The CDR3 DNA is TGCGCCAGCAGCTTGGAGCGAGCCCCAAGGACCCAGTACTTC. This gives the protein CASSLERAPRTQYF. Combining the CDR3 with reference TRBV5-1 and TRBJ2-5 gives the whole variable domain KAGVTQTPRYLIKTRGQQVTLSCSPISGHRSVSWYQQTPGQGLQFLFEYFSETQRNKGNFPGRFSGRQFSNSRSEMNVSTLELGDSALYLCASSLERAPRTQYFGPGTRLLVL.

CDR3 loop: CSVGAGPDTQYF. DNA for the CDR3: TGCAGCGTGGGGGCAGGCCCAGATACGCAGTATTTT. The chain combines TRBV29-1 with TRBJ2-3, with a weak D call TRBD1 (6 bases). The CDR3 runs to 12 residues. Trimming took off 6 bases at V and 4 bases at J, with 11 bases between the two ends. CDR1 is SQVTM and CDR2 is ANQGSEA in the germline V gene.

For this clone: Other DNA sequences in the same sample also yield this CDR3. The genes are TRBV6-5 and TRBJ2-5; the D gene is possibly TRBD2 (6 bases). This CDR3 comprises 14 residues. CDR1 is MNHEY, CDR2 SVGAGI, per germline. With 0 bases removed from V and 1 base from J, the gap between germline ends came to 6 bases. CDR3 amino acids: CASSYSGGQETQYF. CDR3 in DNA: TGTGCCAGCAGTTACTCCGGGGGCCAAGAGACCCAGTACTTC.

The rearrangement joins TRBV6-1 to TRBJ2-7; 7 bases line up with TRBD2. The ends lost 5 bases at V and 7 bases at J; junction bases unmatched: 11. This CDR3 region has 14 residues. Germline CDR1 is MNHNS and CDR2 is SASEGT. CDR3 DNA sequence: TGTGCCAGCAGTTTCGGTCTAGCGGTCCCTGAGCAGTACTTC. Protein: CASSFGLAVPEQYF.

This clone has just a few counts. The J gene is TRBJ1-5, the V gene TRBV15, with D unclear. Germline CDR1 LNHNV, CDR2 YYDKDF (reference sequence). The CDR3 is 14 residues long. V was cut by 4 bases and J by 10 bases, with 17 bases left in between. The CDR3 DNA reads TGTGCCACCAGCACAGGACCCGGGGTACTTCCCCAGCATTTT. This gives the protein CATSTGPGVLPQHF.

The chain has TRBV14 and TRBJ1-1, with unresolved D. Trimming pared 1 base from V and 3 bases from J, leaving 12 bases between. This CDR3 comprises 15 residues. CDR1 is SGHDN and CDR2 is FVKESK in the germline V gene. The CDR3 nucleotides read TGTGCCAGCAGCCAAGGGGCGGCCATTCACACTGAAGCTTTCTTT. It codes for CASSQGAAIHTEAFF.

The chain recombines TRBV6-6 with TRBJ1-6; 7 nucleotides align to TRBD1. The CDR3 is made up of 15 amino acids. Germline V gene lookup returns CDR1 MNHNY and CDR2 SVGAGI (reference sequence). The V segment lost 6 bases and the J segment 5 bases; nucleotides outside the gene matches: 7. Written as DNA, the CDR3 is TGTGCCAGCAGGCTCCGGGACAGCGATAATTCACCCCTCCACTTT. Its protein product is CASRLRDSDNSPLHF.

This clone was counted only a few times. The V and J genes are TRBV10-3 and TRBJ1-2; TRBD1 agrees at 8 bases. CDR3 length: 12 residues. Germline CDR1 ENHRY, CDR2 SYGVKD. V trimming: 6 bases; J trimming: 6 bases; junction bases outside the gene matches: 3. CDR3 amino acids: CAISETGDGYTF. The CDR3 nucleotides are TGTGCCATCAGCGAGACAGGGGATGGCTACACCTTC.

Written as DNA, the CDR3 is TGCAGCGTTGACGGAGCCTACGGGGATGAGCAGTTCTTC. Its protein is CSVDGAYGDEQFF. The J gene is TRBJ2-1, the V gene TRBV29-1, with a possible D match to TRBD2 (5 bases). CDR3 size: 13 residues. V lost 3 bases and J 8 bases, leaving 14 bases between the germline ends. Germline V CDR1 and CDR2: SQVTM, ANQGSEA.

The sample holds a few counts of this clone. The rearrangement uses TRBV10-3 and TRBJ2-5; D perhaps matches TRBD1 (6 bases). Germline V gives CDR1 ENHRY, CDR2 SYGVKD. Trimming stripped 10 bases from V and 2 bases from J, with 14 bases between. The CDR3 runs to 13 residues. This chain's CDR3 is CATSGTPQETQYF. The CDR3 coding sequence is TGTGCCACGTCCGGGACACCACAAGAGACCCAGTACTTC.